A single TCR beta chain is shown here with its context. This sample was included in a study of blood T cells in healthy people across ages. Using a J-beta primer mix together with a sample-barcoded 5' primer, a second PCR was run for roughly 7 to 12 cycles. TCRdb processed the 5' RACE reads anew with MiXCR; each CDR3 protein has one entry. The sample records under 1,000,000 distinct CDR3 sequences, around 50% being singletons. This CDR3 has 14 residues. Germline V gives CDR1 LGHDT, CDR2 YNNKEL (reference sequence). The V and J ends lost 4 bases and 11 bases respectively, with 20 bases between them. This receptor was obtained from an elderly man in good health. This sequence joins TRBV3-1 and TRBJ2-5; perhaps TRBD2 as D (5 bases). The sequencing input was blood. CDR3 DNA sequence: TGTGCCAGCAGCCCAAGAGGCAGTTTATGGGAGCAGTACTTC. Residues: CASSPRGSLWEQYF.